This TCR beta chain derives from a study of kidney transplant recipient with SARS-CoV-2 infection (dated by TCRdb to the early 2020s). The sequencing machine was an Illumina MiSeq. Profiling of the peripheral T cell repertoire was carried out for human TCRbeta genes. On the study's bioinformatics: Beta-binomial modelling was used to test for differences in clonotype abundance while accounting for variability over time. Expanded clonotypes were checked against the ImmuneCODE reference database of SARS-CoV-2-associated TCRs and mapped to regions of the viral genome. Additional repertoire analyses examined TRBV gene usage, CDR3 length, CDR3 amino acid overlap between time points, distributions of clonotype abundance, and Jaccard similarity. TCRdb itself trimmed the public reads at Q25 with fastp, ran MiXCR and retained productive beta chains. Records with the same CDR3 protein are collapsed into one entry carrying the most frequent genes and DNA. For this entry, the V and J calls and clone size follow TCRdb and not the study's own pipeline. For this sample there are 200,000 to 250,000 distinct CDR3 sequences; 29% appear just once. In total, the top ten clones hold 7% to 8% of the sample.

The time point tag for this specimen amounts to: pre-pandemic baseline sample and day 111 after first positive SARS-CoV-2 test. Including cysteine and phenylalanine, the CDR3 has 15 amino acids. This entry keeps only the CDR3 DNA: 45 bases, framed from base 1. V drops 4 bases and J drops 5 bases, leaving 19 bases in between. According to the germline V gene, CDR1 reads SGHRS and CDR2 reads YFSETQ. This clonotype was counted many times. Its antigen has not been determined. No base-level quality is on record; no much larger clone is a single base apart. The origin of this receptor is a male patient aged 25-45 years who had COVID-19 and was a kidney transplant recipient. It is possible that, after a transplant, some T cells come from the graft donor. This specimen was a blood sample, taken at baseline and between days 110 and 120 from a kidney transplant recipient. Recombination joined TRBV5-1 with TRBJ2-7; the D segment could be TRBD2, given 7 matching bases. The bases read TGCGCCAGCAGCCCGGAGGGGGGGCGCAACCACGAGCAGTACTTC. It translates to CASSPEGGRNHEQYF.